This note documents a single T cell receptor (beta chain) sequence. No antigen is known for it. Data came from immunoSEQ multiplex PCR; TCRdb stores just in-frame clones and leaves some out. Of 140,000 or so clones listed, 88% are singletons. The data belong to a study of T cell responses to AZD1222 COVID-19 vaccine. Points from the study as a whole: Repertoires in all cases were sampled only once the peak T cell response had passed. It should be noted that donors were predominantly white British and more often female, and clonal diversity was possibly underestimated. AZD1222 recipients seropositive at baseline numbered only five to seven. Among vaccine-associated CD4 TCRs, coverage spanned spike, with dominance at 160-218 and 743-854.

Material: peripheral blood, obtained 28 days after the second dose of the MenACWY control vaccine. The TCR was taken from an adult who received the MenACWY meningococcal vaccine as a control.

The DNA for the CDR3 is TGTGCCAGCAGCAACCCGGGGGACCACGGAAAACTGTTTTTT. Protein product: CASSNPGDHGKLFF. V is TRBV27 and J is TRBJ1-4, with D tentatively TRBD1 (5 bases). This CDR3 is 14 amino acids long. V lost 6 bases to trimming and J lost 10 bases, with 18 bases between them. CDR1 MNHEY and CDR2 SMNVEV come from the germline V gene (reference sequence).